The next 10 T cell receptor beta chains were all read from a single sample in a study of cytomegalovirus exposure and HLA in healthy donors (dated by TCRdb to the late 2010s). Libraries were prepared through the immunoSEQ multiplex PCR assay. The multiplex PCR relied on a mix of 60 forward primers for TCR Vbeta segments and 13 reverse primers for TCR Jbeta segments. TCRdb holds this immuneACCESS table with in-frame rearrangements only. Some clones are missing; in checked studies, unresolved V genes explain under half, and the rest has no known cause. Here the sample has about 220,000 clones; 65% to 85% occur a single time. The top ten constitute roughly 0.7% of the sample. The sequenced material came from PBMCs. The receptors here all came from a boy younger than 10 in good health and CMV-seronegative.

V is TRBV7-9 and J is TRBJ2-3; 12 nucleotides agree with TRBD2. Germline V CDR1 and CDR2: SEHNR, FQNEAQ (reference sequence). The V segment lost 5 bases and the J segment 2 bases; nucleotides outside the gene matches: 2. There are 15 residues in the CDR3. The CDR3 region has the DNA TGTGCCAGCAGCGGACTAGCGGGGAACACAGATACGCAGTATTTT. Its protein is CASSGLAGNTDTQYF.

V is TRBV7-9 and J is TRBJ2-7; D may be TRBD2 (6 bases). The CDR3 is 14 residues long. Germline V CDR1 and CDR2: SEHNR, FQNEAQ (reference sequence). V dropped 5 bases and J dropped 4 bases, with 15 bases sitting between them. CDR3 amino acids: CASSVGLGGYEQYF. The DNA for the CDR3 is TGTGCCAGCAGCGTGGGACTGGGGGGATACGAGCAGTACTTC.

This chain links TRBV5-7 with TRBJ2-1; 7 bases fit TRBD2. TRBV5-7 is an open reading frame, and its role is uncertain. V was clipped by 1 base and J by 0 bases; unmatched bases: 10. CDR3 length: 18 residues. CDR3 loop: CASSLMERDGPSYNEQFF. The DNA of the CDR3 is TGTGCCAGCAGCTTGATGGAGCGGGACGGACCCTCCTACAATGAGCAGTTCTTC.

This clone has a handful of counts. This rearrangement joins TRBV2 to TRBJ1-5, with D tentatively TRBD1 (5 bases). The CDR3 length is 14 residues. Germline lookup yields CDR1 SNHLY and CDR2 FYNNEI. Deletions cut 6 bases from V and 4 bases from J, with 13 bases between. The CDR3 DNA follows: TGTGCCAGCAGAACCGGGACTCCGAATCAGCCCCAGCATTTT. Its translation is CASRTGTPNQPQHF.

The gene calls are TRBV7-6 and TRBJ2-5, with D perhaps matching TRBD2 (7 bases). Per the germline V gene, CDR1 is SGHVS and CDR2 is FNYEAQ. This CDR3 has 15 amino acids. Trimming left V 6 bases short and J 4 bases short, with 18 bases between. DNA of the CDR3: TGTGCCAGCAGACCTAGTCGGGGGGCGGGAGAGACCCAGTACTTC. Translated, it gives CASRPSRGAGETQYF.

In DNA form, the CDR3 reads TGCGCCAGCAGCCAAGATGCCCAGGGGGCCAAAAACATTCAGTACTTC. Translating gives CASSQDAQGAKNIQYF. The rearrangement joins TRBV4-1 to TRBJ2-4, with TRBD1 as a possible D gene (6 bases). CDR3 length: 16 residues. In germline, CDR1 is MGHRA, CDR2 YSYEKL. V was clipped by 0 bases and J by 1 base, with 10 bases between them.

This chain joins TRBV2 and TRBJ2-5; 8 bases align to TRBD2. The CDR3 spans 15 residues. The germline CDR1 and CDR2 sequences are SNHLY and FYNNEI. V lost 5 bases to trimming and J lost 0 bases; unmatched junction nucleotides: 5. CDR3 in amino acids: CASSFGLADQETQYF. The CDR3 DNA sequence: TGTGCCAGCAGTTTTGGACTAGCTGACCAAGAGACCCAGTACTTC.

The J gene is TRBJ2-3, the V gene TRBV9; 7 positions match TRBD2. Per the germline V gene, CDR1 is SGDLS and CDR2 is YYNGEE. The CDR3 is 19 amino acids. The V segment lost 3 bases and the J segment 4 bases; nucleotides outside the gene matches: 20. Here the CDR3 reads CASSAPLTHWRGTSDTQYF. The CDR3 DNA follows: TGTGCCAGCAGCGCCCCACTGACCCACTGGCGGGGGACCTCAGATACGCAGTATTTT. The whole variable domain, filled in from reference TRBV9 and TRBJ2-3, reads DSGVTQTPKHLITATGQRVTLRCSPRSGDLSVYWYQQSLDQGLQFLIQYYNGEERAKGNILERFSAQQFPDLHSELNLSSLELGDSALYFCASSAPLTHWRGTSDTQYFGPGTRLTVL.

V usage is TRBV7-2 and J usage is TRBJ2-5, with 10 bases fitting TRBD2. The DNA end is a closer match to TRBJ2-7, so the J assignment may be wrong. The V gene's germline CDR1 is SGHTA and CDR2 FQGNSA. CDR3 length equals 15 residues. CDR3 sequence reads: CASSWGTSEIYEQYF. The CDR3 DNA follows: TGTGCCAGCAGCTGGGGGACTAGCGAGATCTACGAGCAGTACTTC.

The chain recombines TRBV19 with TRBJ2-7, with 12 bases that match TRBD2. V shed 5 bases and J 3 bases; nucleotides not matched to a gene: 5. The germline V gene encodes CDR1 LNHDA and CDR2 SQIVND (reference sequence). CDR3 length: 15 residues. The CDR3 loop is CASSPRTSGNYEQYF. The DNA of the CDR3 is TGTGCCAGTAGTCCACGGACTAGCGGGAACTACGAGCAGTACTTC.